This T cell receptor (beta chain) was captured in a study of a mutant IDH1 vaccine in newly diagnosed glioma. Germline trimming cut 0 bases from V and 5 bases from J; bases unmatched to any gene: 1. CDR1 is SGHNT, CDR2 YYREEE, per germline (reference sequence). The CDR3 extends over 14 amino acids. Concerning this clone: Its antigen remains unknown.

Measured with immunoSEQ multiplex PCR; TCRdb has only the in-frame clones, and not every one. The table records about 56,000 clones, over 70% of them present only once. The sample's time point: week 47, end of study. Vaccinated patients received 300 ug of mutant IDH1 20-mer peptide per dose, with topical imiquimod. Each patient was administered eight vaccinations, scheduled in weeks 1, 3, 5, 7, 11, 15, 19 and 23. This TCR derives from a man aged 45 to 65 with glioma. The material was PBMCs, obtained from a glioma patient whose treatment included an IDH1 peptide vaccine. The chain links TRBV5-4 to TRBJ1-2; 10 bases are shared with TRBD1. This chain's CDR3 is CASSLEDRGYGYTF. DNA for the CDR3: TGTGCCAGCAGCTTGGAGGACAGGGGGTATGGCTACACCTTC. Variable domain in full (rest from reference TRBV5-4 and TRBJ1-2): ETGVTQSPTHLIKTRGQQVTLRCSSQSGHNTVSWYQQALGQGPQFIFQYYREEENGRGNFPPRFSGLQFPNYSSELNVNALELDDSALYLCASSLEDRGYGYTFGSGTRLTVV.